This is a list of T cell receptor beta chains from one sample in a study of cytomegalovirus exposure and HLA in healthy donors. Here immunoSEQ multiplex PCR was the method, and the copy in TCRdb shows in-frame clones only, minus some. The sample consists of about 120,000 clones, around 83% of them appearing once. The sequencing input was PBMCs. These receptors all stem from a human donor in good health. The CDR3 runs from the conserved cysteine through the conserved F or W. The D gene is left open where the match is weak. Only some rows state a clone size, as once, few, many or a class for expanded clones.

.,TRBD2,TRBV10-1,TRBJ2-3,CASSQTRTSPTDTQYF,TGCGCCAGCAGTCAAACCCGGACTAGCCCCACAGATACGCAGTATTTT
.,TRBD2,TRBV15,TRBJ2-1,CATSRVAGGGDEQFF,TGTGCCACCAGCAGAGTAGCCGGGGGGGGCGATGAGCAGTTCTTC
.,.,TRBV5-6,TRBJ1-2,CASTQTEGDFNYGYTF,TGTGCCAGCACCCAAACGGAAGGGGACTTTAACTATGGCTACACCTTC
.,.,TRBV6-4,TRBJ1-3,CAEGSYMSSGNTIYF,TGTGCCGAAGGGAGTTATATGAGCTCTGGAAACACCATATATTTT
.,.,TRBV5-1,TRBJ1-3,CASSRGENSGNTIYF,TGCGCCAGCAGCCGAGGCGAGAACTCTGGAAACACCATATATTTT
.,.,TRBV6-4,TRBJ2-5,CASSVVTGPPGSQETQYF,TGTGCCAGCAGTGTTGTGACAGGCCCCCCGGGATCACAAGAGACCCAGTACTTC
.,.,TRBV18,TRBJ1-5,CASSPYRNNQPQHF,TGCGCCAGCTCACCGTACAGGAACAATCAGCCCCAGCATTTT
.,TRBD1,TRBV5-1,TRBJ2-5,CASSLGGTGEETQYF,TGCGCCAGCAGCTTGGGAGGGACAGGGGAAGAGACCCAGTACTTC
.,.,TRBV7-8,TRBJ2-7,CASSIGGGRNGGEQYF,TGTGCCAGCAGCATAGGAGGGGGTCGGAATGGCGGTGAGCAGTACTTC
.,.,TRBV12-5,TRBJ2-3,CASGFGGLDTQYF,TGTGCTAGTGGTTTTGGGGGGTTAGATACGCAGTATTTT
.,.,TRBV5-1,TRBJ1-6,CASSLDNSGGYSPLHF,TGCGCCAGCAGCTTGGACAACTCCGGGGGGTATTCACCCCTCCACTTT
.,.,TRBV19,TRBJ2-5,CASSIDLGAQYF,TGTGCCAGTAGTATAGACCTCGGGGCCCAGTACTTC
.,TRBD1,TRBV2,TRBJ1-4,CASRGTGTGSEKLFF,TGTGCCAGCAGGGGGACCGGGACAGGGAGTGAAAAACTGTTTTTT
.,.,TRBV2,TRBJ2-3,CASTGGPPDTQYF,TGTGCCAGCACCGGGGGGCCCCCAGATACGCAGTATTTT
.,TRBD2,TRBV6-5,TRBJ2-3,CASSLAGYTDTQYF,TGTGCCAGCAGTCTAGCGGGTTACACAGATACGCAGTATTTT
.,TRBD2,TRBV9,TRBJ2-5,CASSDSSGEETQYF,TGTGCCAGCAGCGACTCTAGCGGCGAAGAGACCCAGTACTTC
few,TRBD1,TRBV6-1,TRBJ1-5,CASSGLGRQGGQPQHF,TGTGCCAGCAGTGGCCTGGGACGACAGGGCGGTCAGCCCCAGCATTTT
.,TRBD1,TRBV18,TRBJ2-7,CASSPWTGTSGEQYF,TGTGCCAGCTCACCCTGGACAGGGACGAGTGGCGAGCAGTACTTC
few,TRBD1,TRBV7-9,TRBJ1-1,CASSPRQGNTEAFF,TGTGCCAGCAGCCCAAGACAGGGGAACACTGAAGCTTTCTTT
.,TRBD1,TRBV28,TRBJ2-3,CASSLGEGQGALDTQYF,TGTGCCAGCAGTTTAGGGGAAGGACAGGGGGCTTTAGATACGCAGTATTTT
.,TRBD2,TRBV4-1,TRBJ2-3,CASSLGSGTTTDTQYF,TGCGCCAGCAGCCTGGGTAGCGGGACGACCACAGATACGCAGTATTTT
once,.,TRBV6-5,TRBJ2-1,CASNKQRGRSNEQFF,TGTGCCAGCAACAAGCAACGAGGCCGTTCGAATGAGCAGTTCTTC